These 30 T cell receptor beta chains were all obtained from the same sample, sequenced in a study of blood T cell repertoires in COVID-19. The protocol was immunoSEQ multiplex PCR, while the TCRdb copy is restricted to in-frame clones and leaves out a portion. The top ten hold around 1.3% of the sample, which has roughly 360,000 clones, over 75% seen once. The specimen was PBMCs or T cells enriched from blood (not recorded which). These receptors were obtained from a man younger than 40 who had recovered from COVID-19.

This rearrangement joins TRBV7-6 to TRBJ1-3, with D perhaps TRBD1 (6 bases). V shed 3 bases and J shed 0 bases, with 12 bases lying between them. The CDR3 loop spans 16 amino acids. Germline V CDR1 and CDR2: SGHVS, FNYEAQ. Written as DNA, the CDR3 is TGTGCCAGCAGCTTGGCCGGGACACACTCTGGAAACACCATATATTTT. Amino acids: CASSLAGTHSGNTIYF.

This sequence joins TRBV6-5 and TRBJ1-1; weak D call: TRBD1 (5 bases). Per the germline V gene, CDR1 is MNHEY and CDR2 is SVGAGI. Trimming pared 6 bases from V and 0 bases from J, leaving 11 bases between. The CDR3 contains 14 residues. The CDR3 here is CASRGGHLNTEAFF. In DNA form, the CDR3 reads TGTGCCAGCAGGGGTGGACATCTGAACACTGAAGCTTTCTTT.

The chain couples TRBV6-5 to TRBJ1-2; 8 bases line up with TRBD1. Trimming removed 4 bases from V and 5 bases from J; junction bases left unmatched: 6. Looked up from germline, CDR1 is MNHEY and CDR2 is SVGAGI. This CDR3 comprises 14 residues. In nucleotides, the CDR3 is TGTGCCAGCAGTTTCCGGACAGGGACGTATGGCTACACCTTC. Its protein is CASSFRTGTYGYTF.

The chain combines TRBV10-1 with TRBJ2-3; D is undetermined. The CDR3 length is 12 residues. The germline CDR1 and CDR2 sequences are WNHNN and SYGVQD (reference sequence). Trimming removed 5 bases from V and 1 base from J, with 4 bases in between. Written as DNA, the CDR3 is TGCGCCAGCAGTCCGGGCACAGATACGCAGTATTTT. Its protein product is CASSPGTDTQYF.

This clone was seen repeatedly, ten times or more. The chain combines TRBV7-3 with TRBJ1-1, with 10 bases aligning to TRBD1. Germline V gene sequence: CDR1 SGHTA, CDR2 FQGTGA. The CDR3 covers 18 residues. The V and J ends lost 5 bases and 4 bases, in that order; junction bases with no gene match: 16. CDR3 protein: CASSPLSGTGVGATEAFF. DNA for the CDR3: TGTGCCAGCAGCCCCCTCTCCGGGACAGGGGTTGGAGCCACTGAAGCTTTCTTT. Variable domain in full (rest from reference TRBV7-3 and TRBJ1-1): GAGVSQTPSNKVTEKGKYVELRCDPISGHTALYWYRQSLGQGPEFLIYFQGTGAADDSGLPNDRFFAVRPEGSVSTLKIQRTERGDSAVYLCASSPLSGTGVGATEAFFGQGTRLTVV.

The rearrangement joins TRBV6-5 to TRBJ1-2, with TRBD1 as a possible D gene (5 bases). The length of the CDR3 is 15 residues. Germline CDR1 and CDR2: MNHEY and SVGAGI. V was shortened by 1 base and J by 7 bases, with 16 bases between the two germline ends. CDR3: CASSYFPGDSGGYTF. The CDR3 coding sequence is TGTGCCAGCAGTTACTTTCCCGGGGACTCAGGTGGCTACACCTTC.

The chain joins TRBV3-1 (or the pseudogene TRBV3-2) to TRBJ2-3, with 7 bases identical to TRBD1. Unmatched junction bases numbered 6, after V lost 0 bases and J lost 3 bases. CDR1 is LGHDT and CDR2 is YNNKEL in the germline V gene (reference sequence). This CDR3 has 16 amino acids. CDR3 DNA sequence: TGTGCCAGCAGCCAAGATGAGACAGGGAGTACAGATACGCAGTATTTT. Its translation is CASSQDETGSTDTQYF.

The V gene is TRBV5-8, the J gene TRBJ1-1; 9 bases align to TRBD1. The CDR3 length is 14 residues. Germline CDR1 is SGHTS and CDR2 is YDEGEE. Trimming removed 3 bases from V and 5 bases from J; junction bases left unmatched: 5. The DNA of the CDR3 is TGTGCCAGCAGCTGGGGACAGGGTCGGACTGAAGCTTTCTTT. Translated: CASSWGQGRTEAFF.

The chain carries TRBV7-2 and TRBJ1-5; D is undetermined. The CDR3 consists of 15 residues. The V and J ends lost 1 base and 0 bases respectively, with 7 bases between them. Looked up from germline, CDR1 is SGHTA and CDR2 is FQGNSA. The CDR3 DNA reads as TGTGCCAGCAGCTTAGATCCCTATAGCAATCAGCCCCAGCATTTT. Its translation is CASSLDPYSNQPQHF.

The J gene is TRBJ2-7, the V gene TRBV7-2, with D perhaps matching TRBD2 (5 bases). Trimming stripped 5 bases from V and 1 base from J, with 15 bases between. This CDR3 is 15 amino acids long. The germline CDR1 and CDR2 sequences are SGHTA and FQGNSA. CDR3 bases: TGTGCCAGCAGCCCGTCCTCGGCGGGTTCCTACGAGCAGTACTTC. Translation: CASSPSSAGSYEQYF.

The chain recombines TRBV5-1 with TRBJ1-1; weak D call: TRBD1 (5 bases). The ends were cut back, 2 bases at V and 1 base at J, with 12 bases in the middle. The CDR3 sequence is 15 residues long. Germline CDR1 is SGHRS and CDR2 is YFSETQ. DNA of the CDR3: TGCGCCAGCAGCTTAGGGGAACAGGCGAACACTGAAGCTTTCTTT. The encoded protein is CASSLGEQANTEAFF.

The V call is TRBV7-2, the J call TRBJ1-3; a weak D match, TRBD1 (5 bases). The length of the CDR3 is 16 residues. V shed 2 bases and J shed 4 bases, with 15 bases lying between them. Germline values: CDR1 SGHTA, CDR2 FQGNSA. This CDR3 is CASSLFGGSIGNTIYF. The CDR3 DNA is TGTGCCAGCAGCTTATTCGGGGGGTCGATCGGAAACACCATATATTTT.

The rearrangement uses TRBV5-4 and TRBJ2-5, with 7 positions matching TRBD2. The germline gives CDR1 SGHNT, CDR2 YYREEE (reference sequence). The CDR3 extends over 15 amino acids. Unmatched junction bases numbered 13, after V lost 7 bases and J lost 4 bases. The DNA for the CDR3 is TGTGCCAGCTCCCGGGAGGCTAGCGGCCGAGAGACCCAGTACTTC. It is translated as CASSREASGRETQYF. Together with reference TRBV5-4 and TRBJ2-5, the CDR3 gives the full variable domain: ETGVTQSPTHLIKTRGQQVTLRCSSQSGHNTVSWYQQALGQGPQFIFQYYREEENGRGNFPPRFSGLQFPNYSSELNVNALELDDSALYLCASSREASGRETQYFGPGTRLLVL.

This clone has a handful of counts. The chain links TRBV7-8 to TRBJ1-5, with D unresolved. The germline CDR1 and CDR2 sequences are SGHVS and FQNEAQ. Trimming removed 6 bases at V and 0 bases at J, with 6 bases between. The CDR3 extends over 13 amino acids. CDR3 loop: CASSSVSNQPQHF. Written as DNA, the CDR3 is TGTGCCAGCAGTTCGGTTAGCAATCAGCCCCAGCATTTT.

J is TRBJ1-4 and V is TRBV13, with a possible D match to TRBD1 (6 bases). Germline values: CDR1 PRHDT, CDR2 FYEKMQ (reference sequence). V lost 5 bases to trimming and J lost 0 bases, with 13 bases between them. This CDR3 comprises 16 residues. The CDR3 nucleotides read TGTGCCAGCAGCCCCCAGGGGAGCGCAACTAATGAAAAACTGTTTTTT. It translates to CASSPQGSATNEKLFF.

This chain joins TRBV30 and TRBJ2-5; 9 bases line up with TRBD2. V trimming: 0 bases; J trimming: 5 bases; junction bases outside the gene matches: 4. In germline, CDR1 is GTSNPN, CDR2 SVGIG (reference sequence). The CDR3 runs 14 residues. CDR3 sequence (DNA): TGTGCCTGGAGTGTCGGGCTAGCGGGGGAGACCCAGTACTTC. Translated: CAWSVGLAGETQYF. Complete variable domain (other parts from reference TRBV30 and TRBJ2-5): SQTIHQWPATLVQPVGSPLSLECTVEGTSNPNLYWYRQAAGRGLQLLFYSVGIGQISSEVPQNLSASRPQDRQFILSSKKLLLSDSGFYLCAWSVGLAGETQYFGPGTRLLVL.

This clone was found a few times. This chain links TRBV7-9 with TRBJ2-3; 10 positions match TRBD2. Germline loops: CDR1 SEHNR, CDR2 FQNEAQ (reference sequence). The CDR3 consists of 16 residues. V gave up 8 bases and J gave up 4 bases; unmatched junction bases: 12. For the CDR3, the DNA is TGTGCCAGCTTAAGGGTCGGGACTAGCGAGTCAGATACGCAGTATTTT. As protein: CASLRVGTSESDTQYF.

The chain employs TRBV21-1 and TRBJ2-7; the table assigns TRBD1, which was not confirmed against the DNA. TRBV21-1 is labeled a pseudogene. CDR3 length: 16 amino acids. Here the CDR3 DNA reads TGTGCCAGCAGCGCAAGGACAGGAACGGGTCCCGACGAGCAGTACTTC. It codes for CASSARTGTGPDEQYF.

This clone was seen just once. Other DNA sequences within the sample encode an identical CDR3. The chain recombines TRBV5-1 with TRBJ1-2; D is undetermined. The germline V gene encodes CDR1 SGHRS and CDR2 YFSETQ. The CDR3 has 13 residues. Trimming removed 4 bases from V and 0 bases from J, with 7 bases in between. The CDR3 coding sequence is TGCGCCAGCAGCCCCGGGGCTAACTATGGCTACACCTTC. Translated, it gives CASSPGANYGYTF.

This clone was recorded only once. CDR3 DNA: TGCAGCGTTGAGGAAGCGGCAGGGGGCAACTATGGCTACACCTTC. Amino acids: CSVEEAAGGNYGYTF. The chain carries TRBV29-1 and TRBJ1-2; 8 nucleotides agree with TRBD1. Per germline, CDR1 SQVTM and CDR2 ANQGSEA. CDR3 length: 15 residues. V lost 3 bases to trimming and J lost 2 bases; unmatched junction nucleotides: 8.

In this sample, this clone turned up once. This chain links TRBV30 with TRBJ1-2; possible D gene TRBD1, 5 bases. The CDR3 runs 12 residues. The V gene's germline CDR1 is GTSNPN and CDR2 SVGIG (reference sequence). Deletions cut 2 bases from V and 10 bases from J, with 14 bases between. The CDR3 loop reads CAWSSRVEDYTF. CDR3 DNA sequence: TGTGCCTGGAGTTCCAGGGTAGAGGACTACACCTTC.

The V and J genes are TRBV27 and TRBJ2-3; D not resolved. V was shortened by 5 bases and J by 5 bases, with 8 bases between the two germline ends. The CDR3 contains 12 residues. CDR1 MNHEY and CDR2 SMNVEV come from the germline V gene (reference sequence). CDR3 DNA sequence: TGTGCCAGCAGTCCTAGTATAGATACGCAGTATTTT. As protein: CASSPSIDTQYF.

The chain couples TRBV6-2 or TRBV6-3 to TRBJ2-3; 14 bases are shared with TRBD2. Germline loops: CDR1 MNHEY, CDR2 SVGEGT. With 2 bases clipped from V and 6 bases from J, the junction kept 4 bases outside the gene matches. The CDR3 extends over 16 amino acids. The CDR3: CASSYPGTSGGDTQYF. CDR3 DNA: TGTGCCAGCAGTTACCCAGGGACTAGCGGGGGCGATACGCAGTATTTT.

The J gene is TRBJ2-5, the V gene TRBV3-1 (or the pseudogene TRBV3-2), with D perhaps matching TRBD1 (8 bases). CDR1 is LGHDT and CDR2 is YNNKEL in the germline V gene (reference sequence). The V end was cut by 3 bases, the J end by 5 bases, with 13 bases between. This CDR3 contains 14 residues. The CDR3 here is CASSQLQGGETQYF. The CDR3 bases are TGTGCCAGCAGCCAGCTACAGGGGGGGGAGACCCAGTACTTC.

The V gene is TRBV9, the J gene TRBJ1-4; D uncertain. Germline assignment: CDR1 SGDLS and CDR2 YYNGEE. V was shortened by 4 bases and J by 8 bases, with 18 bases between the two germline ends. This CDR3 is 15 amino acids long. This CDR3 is CASSPSGGSGEKLFF. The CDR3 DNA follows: TGTGCCAGCAGCCCCAGTGGAGGGTCAGGCGAAAAACTGTTTTTT.

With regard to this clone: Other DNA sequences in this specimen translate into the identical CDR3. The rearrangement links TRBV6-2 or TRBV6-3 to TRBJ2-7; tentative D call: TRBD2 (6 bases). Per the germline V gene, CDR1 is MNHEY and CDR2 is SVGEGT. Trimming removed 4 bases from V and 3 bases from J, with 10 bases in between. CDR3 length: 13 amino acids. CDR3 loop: CASSSRGSYEQYF. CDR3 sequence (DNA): TGTGCCAGCAGTTCGCGGGGTAGCTACGAGCAGTACTTC.

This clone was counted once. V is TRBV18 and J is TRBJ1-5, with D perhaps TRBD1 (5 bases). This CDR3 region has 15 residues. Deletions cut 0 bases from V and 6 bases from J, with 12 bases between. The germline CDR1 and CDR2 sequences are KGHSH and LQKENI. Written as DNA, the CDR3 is TGTGCCAGCTCACCACCGAACAGGTCGGGTCAGCCCCAGCATTTT. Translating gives CASSPPNRSGQPQHF.

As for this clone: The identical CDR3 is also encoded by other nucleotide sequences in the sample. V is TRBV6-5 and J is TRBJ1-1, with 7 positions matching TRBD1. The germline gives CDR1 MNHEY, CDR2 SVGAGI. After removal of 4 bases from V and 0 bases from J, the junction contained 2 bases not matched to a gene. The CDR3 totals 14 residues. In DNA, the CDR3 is TGTGCCAGCAGTTTGGACAGGATGAACACTGAAGCTTTCTTT. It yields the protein CASSLDRMNTEAFF.

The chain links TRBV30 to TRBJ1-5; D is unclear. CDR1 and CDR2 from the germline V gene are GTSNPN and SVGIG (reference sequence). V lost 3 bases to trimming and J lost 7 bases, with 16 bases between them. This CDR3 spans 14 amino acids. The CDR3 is CAWSRTSSGQPQHF. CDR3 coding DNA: TGTGCCTGGAGCCGGACTTCCTCCGGCCAGCCCCAGCATTTT.

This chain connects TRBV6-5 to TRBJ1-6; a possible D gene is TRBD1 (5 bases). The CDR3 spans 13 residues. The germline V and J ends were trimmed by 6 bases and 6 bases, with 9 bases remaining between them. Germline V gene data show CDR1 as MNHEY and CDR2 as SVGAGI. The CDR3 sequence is CASRKGSNSPLHF. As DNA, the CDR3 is TGTGCCAGCAGGAAGGGGTCTAATTCACCCCTCCACTTT.